The subject of this entry is one T cell receptor (beta chain). For each CDR3 protein, TCRdb gives one entry from its re-call of the 5' RACE reads, without DNA. The sample features approximately 210,000 distinct CDR3 sequences, with roughly 7.5% in its top ten. The data derive from a study of monozygotic twins with inflammatory bowel disease. The CDR3 runs 17 residues. Germline lookup yields CDR1 MNHEY and CDR2 SMNVEV (reference sequence). The gene calls are TRBV27 and TRBJ2-1; TCRdb selects TRBD2, and the lack of DNA leaves this call unchecked. The receptor was derived from a human donor with ulcerative colitis or Crohn's disease, or a healthy co-twin of an affected twin (not recorded which). The sequenced material came from blood. CDR3 residues: CASSPTTGTAVYNEQFF.